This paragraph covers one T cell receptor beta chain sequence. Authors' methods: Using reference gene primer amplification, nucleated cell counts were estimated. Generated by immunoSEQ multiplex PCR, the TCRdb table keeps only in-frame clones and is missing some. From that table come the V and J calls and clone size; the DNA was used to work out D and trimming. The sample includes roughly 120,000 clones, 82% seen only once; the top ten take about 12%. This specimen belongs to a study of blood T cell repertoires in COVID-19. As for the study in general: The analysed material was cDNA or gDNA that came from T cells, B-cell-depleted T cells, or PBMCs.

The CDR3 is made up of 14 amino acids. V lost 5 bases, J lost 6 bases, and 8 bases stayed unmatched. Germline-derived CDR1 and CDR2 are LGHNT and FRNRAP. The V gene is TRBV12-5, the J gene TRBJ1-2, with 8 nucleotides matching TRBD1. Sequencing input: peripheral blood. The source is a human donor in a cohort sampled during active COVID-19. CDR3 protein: CASGPRQGLNGYTF. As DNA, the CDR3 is TGTGCTAGTGGTCCGAGACAGGGGCTGAATGGCTACACCTTC. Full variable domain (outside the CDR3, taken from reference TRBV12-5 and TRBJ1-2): DARVTQTPRHKVTEMGQEVTMRCQPILGHNTVFWYRQTMMQGLELLAYFRNRAPLDDSGMPKDRFSAEMPDATLATLKIQPSEPRDSAVYFCASGPRQGLNGYTFGSGTRLTVV.